Given below is one TCR beta chain in context. Through a sample-barcoded 5' primer and a J-beta primer mix, a second PCR was run for roughly 7 to 12 cycles. A single record per CDR3 protein comes from TCRdb applying MiXCR to the 5' RACE reads. The repertoire holds 800,000 to 1,300,000 distinct CDR3 sequences, with 20% to 25% as singletons. Trimming left V 7 bases short and J 6 bases short, with 15 bases between. Germline V gives CDR1 SQVTM, CDR2 ANQGSEA. CDR3 length: 12 residues. The data derive from a study of blood T cells in healthy people across ages. These data also featured in a second study, about T cells of mothers and their children. That publication notes: Both sample barcodes and 2-4 random nucleotides came from the M1S primer of the second PCR.

V is TRBV29-1 and J is TRBJ1-1, with D perhaps matching TRBD1 (5 bases). The clonotype was recovered from a girl aged 2-15 years in good health. The sequencing input was blood. The CDR3 loop reads CSARQGPAEAFF. The CDR3 DNA reads TGCAGCGCCCGCCAGGGACCGGCTGAAGCTTTCTTT.